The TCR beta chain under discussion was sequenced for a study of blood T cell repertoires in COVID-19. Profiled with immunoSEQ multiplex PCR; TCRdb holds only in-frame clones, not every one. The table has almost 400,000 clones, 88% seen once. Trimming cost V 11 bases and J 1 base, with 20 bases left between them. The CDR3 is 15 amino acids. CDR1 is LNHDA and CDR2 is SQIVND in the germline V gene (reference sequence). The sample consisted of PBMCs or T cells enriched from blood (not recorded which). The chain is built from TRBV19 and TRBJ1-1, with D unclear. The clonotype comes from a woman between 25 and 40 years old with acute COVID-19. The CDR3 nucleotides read TGTGCCGCTAGACCTGGGAGGTATAAGAACACTGAAGCTTTCTTT. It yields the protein CAARPGRYKNTEAFF. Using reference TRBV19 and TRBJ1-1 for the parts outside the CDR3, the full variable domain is DGGITQSPKYLFRKEGQNVTLSCEQNLNHDAMYWYRQDPGQGLRLIYYSQIVNDFQKGDIAEGYSVSREKKESFPLTVTSAQKNPTAFYLCAARPGRYKNTEAFFGQGTRLTVV.